This TCR beta chain was identified during a study of metastatic and nonmetastatic thyroid tumors. In the study overall: Thyroid patients, malignant and benign, had repertoires compared across blood and tumor or nodule tissue. Study conclusions and caveats: It was reportedly found that TCR beta diversity was significantly higher in malignant thyroid tumors than in benign nodules, a difference seen in both blood and tumor samples.

Germline V gene data show CDR1 as MNHEY and CDR2 as SVGEGT. The CDR3 runs to 14 residues. Deletions cut 4 bases from V and 1 base from J, with 8 bases between. TCRdb recomputed clones from the PCR reads via MiXCR. The repertoire holds 15,000 to 20,000 clones, with around 14% as singletons. There are a few counts of this clone. Antigen: not known. Treatment of any kind had been given to no patient before thyroid surgery. Sequencing used blood. This receptor was identified in a female donor with papillary thyroid cancer or a benign thyroid nodule (not recorded which). Some clones in this sample may be carry-over from other donors' samples. The V and J genes are TRBV6-2 or TRBV6-3 and TRBJ1-5; no clear D gene. This CDR3 is CASSCGSSNQPQHF. CDR3 DNA sequence: TGTGCCAGCAGTTGCGGGTCGAGCAATCAGCCCCAGCATTTT.